Below, 19 T cell receptor beta chains from the same sample are listed, as sequenced in a study of blood T cell repertoires in COVID-19. Data came from immunoSEQ multiplex PCR; TCRdb stores just in-frame clones and leaves some out. The sample consists of around 300,000 clones, 75% to 90% of them appearing once. Sequencing was performed on peripheral blood. The source is a woman between 70 and 85 years old with acute or convalescent COVID-19.

The chain combines TRBV18 with TRBJ1-2; tentative D call: TRBD1 (5 bases). The V end lost 3 bases, the J end lost 4 bases, and 15 bases lay between the germline ends. Germline CDR1 is KGHSH and CDR2 is LQKENI. The CDR3 loop spans 15 amino acids. DNA of the CDR3: TGTGCCAGCTCACCCGGGGGGGTATCGAGCTATGGCTACACCTTC. It encodes CASSPGGVSSYGYTF.

This clone was seen more than once but under ten times. The genes are TRBV19 and TRBJ1-2; TRBD1 aligns across 7 bases. This CDR3 has 13 amino acids. Germline V CDR1 and CDR2: LNHDA, SQIVND (reference sequence). Trimming cost V 5 bases and J 7 bases; bases outside gene matches: 7. DNA for the CDR3: TGTGCCAGTAGTCCTCGACAGGGAGGTGGCTACACCTTC. It encodes CASSPRQGGGYTF.

In this sample, this clone turned up a few times. The V gene is TRBV7-2, the J gene TRBJ2-2; D is undetermined. Germline assignment: CDR1 SGHTA and CDR2 FQGNSA. This CDR3 has 15 amino acids. Deletions cut 5 bases from V and 1 base from J, with 11 bases between. CDR3 nucleotide sequence: TGTGCCAGCAGCCCGAGGCCGAGGAACACCGGGGAGCTGTTTTTT. Protein: CASSPRPRNTGELFF.

V is TRBV11-2 and J is TRBJ1-1; no definite D call. There are 14 residues in the CDR3. V lost 4 bases to trimming and J lost 12 bases, with 21 bases between them. From germline, CDR1 is SGHAT and CDR2 FQNNGV. CDR3 amino acids: CASSSLVGRRQTFF. CDR3 DNA: TGTGCCAGCAGCTCTCTGGTGGGCAGACGACAAACTTTCTTT.

This clone was observed a single time. The chain joins TRBV7-9 to TRBJ1-4, with 9 bases that match TRBD1. J was trimmed by 7 bases and V by 3 bases; bases with no gene match: 6. CDR3 size: 15 residues. Germline CDR1 is SEHNR and CDR2 is FQNEAQ (reference sequence). The CDR3 reads CASSFPGTGPEKLFF. The CDR3 coding sequence is TGTGCCAGCAGCTTCCCCGGGACAGGGCCTGAAAAACTGTTTTTT.

This clone was seen a few times. This chain connects TRBV18 to TRBJ2-3; the match to TRBD1 covers 12 bases. The CDR3 is 16 amino acids. The germline gives CDR1 KGHSH, CDR2 LQKENI. Trimming removed 2 bases from V and 1 base from J; junction bases left unmatched: 1. CDR3 loop: CASSPGTGGGTDTQYF. The CDR3 DNA sequence: TGTGCCAGCTCACCAGGGACAGGGGGCGGCACAGATACGCAGTATTTT.

The chain is built from TRBV4-1 and TRBJ1-2; D unclear. Per germline, CDR1 MGHRA and CDR2 YSYEKL. Trimming shortened V by 0 bases and J by 6 bases, and 11 bases separated the two germline ends. The CDR3 contains 14 residues. This CDR3 reads CASSQEAQLDGYTF. The CDR3 nucleotides read TGCGCCAGCAGCCAAGAAGCGCAGCTGGATGGCTACACCTTC.

The chain has TRBV18 and TRBJ1-1, with D perhaps matching TRBD1 (6 bases). Trimming left V 6 bases short and J 3 bases short, with 17 bases between. Per the germline V gene, CDR1 is KGHSH and CDR2 is LQKENI. This CDR3 region has 15 residues. The CDR3 sequence is CASSQSGAGDTEAFF. In nucleotides, the CDR3 is TGTGCCAGCTCCCAATCGGGCGCAGGGGACACTGAAGCTTTCTTT. The variable domain in full, with the rest retrieved from reference TRBV18 and TRBJ1-1, is NAGVMQNPRHLVRRRGQEARLRCSPMKGHSHVYWYRQLPEEGLKFMVYLQKENIIDESGMPKERFSAEFPKEGPSILRIQQVVRGDSAAYFCASSQSGAGDTEAFFGQGTRLTVV.

The J gene is TRBJ2-7, the V gene TRBV5-8; 9 bases map to TRBD1. CDR3 length equals 14 residues. The V segment lost 4 bases and the J segment 7 bases; nucleotides outside the gene matches: 9. Germline CDR1 SGHTS, CDR2 YDEGEE. This CDR3 is CASSPWTGVREQYF. The CDR3 region has the DNA TGTGCCAGCAGCCCCTGGACAGGGGTCAGGGAGCAGTACTTC.

This chain joins TRBV15 and TRBJ2-3; D unresolved. V was clipped by 0 bases and J by 1 base, with 11 bases between them. The CDR3 is 16 residues long. Germline CDR1 reads LNHNV; CDR2 reads YYDKDF (reference sequence). The CDR3: CATSRDFGLRTDTQYF. The CDR3, as DNA: TGTGCCACCAGCAGAGATTTTGGGCTGCGCACAGATACGCAGTATTTT.

This clone was counted once. This chain uses TRBV30 with TRBJ1-2; D is perhaps TRBD1 (5 bases). CDR3 length equals 14 residues. In germline, CDR1 is GTSNPN, CDR2 SVGIG (reference sequence). The CDR3 DNA reads TGTGCGTCAACACGGGACTATGCGGCCTATGGCTACACCTTC. Translating gives CASTRDYAAYGYTF. Supplemented by reference TRBV30 and TRBJ1-2, the full variable domain reads SQTIHQWPATLVQPVGSPLSLECTVEGTSNPNLYWYRQAAGRGLQLLFYSVGIGQISSEVPQNLSASRPQDRQFILSSKKLLLSDSGFYLCASTRDYAAYGYTFGSGTRLTVV.

This clone was counted once. The chain has TRBV9 and TRBJ1-4; possible D gene TRBD1, 5 bases. CDR3 length: 15 residues. V was pared by 4 bases and J by 8 bases, with 18 bases between. The germline V gene encodes CDR1 SGDLS and CDR2 YYNGEE. The CDR3 bases are TGTGCCAGCAGCCCACGGGAGGGGCTATACGAAAAACTGTTTTTT. Translating it yields CASSPREGLYEKLFF. Filled out from reference TRBV9 and TRBJ1-4, the complete variable domain reads DSGVTQTPKHLITATGQRVTLRCSPRSGDLSVYWYQQSLDQGLQFLIQYYNGEERAKGNILERFSAQQFPDLHSELNLSSLELGDSALYFCASSPREGLYEKLFFGSGTQLSVL.

Regarding this clone: Other DNA sequences in the same sample also yield this CDR3. The chain employs TRBV14 and TRBJ1-1, with a tentative D call TRBD1 (5 bases). V lost 0 bases and J lost 2, with 10 bases in between. Germline V gene lookup returns CDR1 SGHDN and CDR2 FVKESK. This CDR3 region has 15 residues. The CDR3 DNA is TGTGCCAGCAGCCAAGACAGACAGCTTAACACTGAAGCTTTCTTT. Translating gives CASSQDRQLNTEAFF.

This clone was recorded only once. The chain employs TRBV6-5 and TRBJ2-2, with 8 bases lining up with TRBD2. J gave up 4 bases and V 5 bases, and 3 bases lay outside the gene matches. CDR1 is MNHEY, CDR2 SVGAGI, per germline. The CDR3 covers 14 residues. CDR3 bases: TGTGCCAGCAGTCGGACTAGCCCCACCGGGGAGCTGTTTTTT. Protein product: CASSRTSPTGELFF.

The chain has TRBV11-1 and TRBJ2-3; 9 positions match TRBD1. The germline CDR1 and CDR2 sequences are SGHAT and FQDESV (reference sequence). Trimming at V came to 5 bases and at J to 1 base, leaving 7 bases not matched to a gene. The CDR3 loop spans 16 amino acids. The CDR3 is CASSAGWDRGTDTQYF. The CDR3 bases are TGTGCCAGCAGCGCCGGATGGGACAGGGGCACAGATACGCAGTATTTT.

This chain joins TRBV12-5 and TRBJ1-4; D gene unclear. In germline, CDR1 is LGHNT, CDR2 FRNRAP. The V end was cut by 5 bases, the J end by 6 bases, with 25 bases between. The CDR3 is 18 amino acids. The CDR3 sequence: CASGPPGGDTRPYEKLFF. CDR3 nucleotide sequence: TGTGCTAGTGGTCCACCTGGCGGGGATACCCGTCCCTATGAAAAACTGTTTTTT. The variable domain in full, completed from reference TRBV12-5 and TRBJ1-4, reads DARVTQTPRHKVTEMGQEVTMRCQPILGHNTVFWYRQTMMQGLELLAYFRNRAPLDDSGMPKDRFSAEMPDATLATLKIQPSEPRDSAVYFCASGPPGGDTRPYEKLFFGSGTQLSVL.

The chain carries TRBV7-3 and TRBJ1-1; a weak D match, TRBD1 (5 bases). This CDR3 contains 13 residues. Trimming took 2 bases from V and 1 from J, leaving 5 bases between them. Per the germline V gene, CDR1 is SGHTA and CDR2 is FQGTGA. The CDR3, as DNA: TGTGCCAGCAGCTTACAGGGGAACACTGAAGCTTTCTTT. Translated, it gives CASSLQGNTEAFF.

This chain uses TRBV27 with TRBJ2-7, with D unclear. There are 13 residues in the CDR3. V lost 5 bases, J lost 3 bases, and 11 bases lay in between. Germline-derived CDR1 and CDR2 are MNHEY and SMNVEV (reference sequence). For the CDR3, the DNA is TGTGCCAGCAGTGCCGGGTCCAGCTACGAGCAGTACTTC. This sequence encodes CASSAGSSYEQYF.

This clone was observed a single time. The rearrangement links TRBV29-1 to TRBJ2-3; 11 nucleotides match TRBD1. The CDR3 runs to 13 residues. Unmatched junction bases numbered 5, after V lost 7 bases and J lost 5 bases. Germline V CDR1 and CDR2: SQVTM, ANQGSEA. In DNA, the CDR3 is TGCAGCGCCGGGACAGGGGGATTAGATACGCAGTATTTT. Translation: CSAGTGGLDTQYF.